A selection of T cell receptor beta chains follows, all from one sample in a study of PD-L1 blockade in urothelial cancer. TCRdb keeps only in-frame clones here, not all; method: immunoSEQ multiplex PCR. The data hold more than 60,000 clones, with roughly 90% observed a single time. Source: PBMCs, taken around atezolizumab (anti-PD-L1) treatment. These receptors came from a man aged 55 to 70 with urothelial cancer. CDR3s include the opening cysteine and the closing phenylalanine or tryptophan. Fields, in order: CDR3 protein, V gene, J gene.

CDR3: CASSYRGASNQPQHF; V: TRBV6-5; J: TRBJ1-5
CDR3: CASSLGTGVPTEAFF; V: TRBV5-1; J: TRBJ1-1
CDR3: CASSLQASSYEQYF; V: TRBV5-1; J: TRBJ2-7
CDR3: CASSVGGTNYGYTF; V: TRBV2; J: TRBJ1-2
CDR3: CASSPPGRGIGTEAFF; V: TRBV7-6; J: TRBJ1-1
CDR3: CASSTTRTSGSGELFF; V: TRBV11-3; J: TRBJ2-2
CDR3: CASSEEGRATGAFF; V: TRBV2; J: TRBJ1-1
CDR3: CASSSLDLTQGTEAFF; V: TRBV6-5; J: TRBJ1-1
CDR3: CASSYSGRNTEAFF; V: TRBV6-5; J: TRBJ1-1
CDR3: CASSYSGTGSPLHF; V: TRBV6-5; J: TRBJ1-6
CDR3: CASSLWAQVTSTDTQYF; V: TRBV27; J: TRBJ2-3
CDR3: CASSYGRSSTDTQYF; V: TRBV6-5; J: TRBJ2-3
CDR3: CASRDRPTNYGYTF; V: TRBV6-5; J: TRBJ1-2